This T cell receptor beta chain originates from a study of kidney transplant recipient with SARS-CoV-2 infection. TCRdb reanalysed the reads using MiXCR and keeps one entry per CDR3 protein. This sample carries 200,000 to 300,000 distinct CDR3 sequences, 25% to 35% of them seen once, and the ten largest clones take almost 7.5%. Trimming removed 5 bases at V and 4 bases at J, with 23 bases between. The length of the CDR3 is 17 residues. Germline loops: CDR1 MNHGY, CDR2 SAAAGT. This clonotype was detected many times. The material sequenced was a blood sample, taken at baseline and on day 111 from a kidney transplant recipient. The rearrangement links TRBV6-8 to TRBJ1-2; D not resolved. The TCR sequence derives from a young adult male patient who had COVID-19 and was a kidney transplant recipient. The T cells may come from the graft donor. CDR3 region: CASSMKARSRKTYGYTF. The CDR3 DNA is TGTGCCAGCAGTATGAAGGCACGCTCTAGAAAGACCTATGGCTACACCTTC.